This is a list of T cell receptor beta chains from one sample in a study of T cell clones after liver transplantation. Data came from immunoSEQ multiplex PCR; TCRdb stores just in-frame clones and leaves some out. In the table there are 90,000 to 120,000 clones, 75% to 90% of which are singletons. The starting material was CD4+ T cells from blood, obtained before liver transplant. The receptors shown here come from a human donor who received a liver transplant. Each CDR3 is given with its conserved first and last residue. A D gene is named only where the DNA matches it firmly. Expanded clones get a size class; other rows say once, few or many, or leave the size out.

clone size	V gene	CDR3 length	D gene	J gene	CDR3 DNA	CDR3 protein
.	TRBV18	14	.	TRBJ1-1	TGTGCCAGCTCACCACCGGGGGTGAACACTGAAGCTTTCTTT	CASSPPGVNTEAFF
.	TRBV20-1	11	.	TRBJ1-3	TGCAGTGCTGGAGGTCGCAACACCATATATTTT	CSAGGRNTIYF
.	TRBV7-2	15	.	TRBJ1-3	TGTGCCAGCAGCTTAGAAATCTTCTCTGGAAACACCATATATTTT	CASSLEIFSGNTIYF
few	TRBV6-1	14	.	TRBJ1-5	TGTGCCAGCATCCAGGTTCATAGCAATCAGCCCCAGCATTTT	CASIQVHSNQPQHF
few	TRBV4-1	18	.	TRBJ1-1	TGCGCCAGCAGCCAAGAGGGGGCAGGACCGGGTCTTTACACTGAAGCTTTCTTT	CASSQEGAGPGLYTEAFF
.	TRBV5-1	15	TRBD2	TRBJ2-1	TGCGCCAGCAGCTCGGGACTAGCGCAGTACAATGAGCAGTTCTTC	CASSSGLAQYNEQFF
.	TRBV5-1	13	.	TRBJ1-5	TGCGCCAGCAGCCCGGCCGCGGGGCAGCCCCAGCATTTT	CASSPAAGQPQHF
.	TRBV5-1	13	.	TRBJ1-4	TGCGCCAGCAGCTTAGTGTCCGAGGAAAAACTGTTTTTT	CASSLVSEEKLFF
.	TRBV6-6	15	TRBD1	TRBJ2-5	TGTGCCAGCAGTTACCGGGACAGGGGTGGGGAGACCCAGTACTTC	CASSYRDRGGETQYF
.	TRBV6-5	13	.	TRBJ2-7	TGTGCCAGCAGTGAGGGAGGCAGGAGCGAGCAGTACTTC	CASSEGGRSEQYF
.	TRBV4-1	15	.	TRBJ1-5	TGCGCCAGCAGCCAAGATTGGGCAGTATCTTCGCCCCAGCATTTT	CASSQDWAVSSPQHF
.	TRBV30	15	.	TRBJ1-1	TGTGCCTGGAGTCTTCTCTCCAGTCGGAACACTGAAGCTTTCTTT	CAWSLLSSRNTEAFF
.	TRBV18	15	TRBD2	TRBJ2-5	TGTGCCAGCTCACAGGGACTAGCGGGAGTAGAGACCCAGTACTTC	CASSQGLAGVETQYF
.	TRBV7-9	12	.	TRBJ2-3	TGTGCCAGCAGCTCGGGGCAGGGTACGCAGTATTTT	CASSSGQGTQYF
.	TRBV29-1	14	.	TRBJ2-7	TGCAGCGTTGGGGGGGACGGGATGTTGTACGAGCAGTACTTC	CSVGGDGMLYEQYF
.	TRBV11-2	15	.	TRBJ2-1	TGTGCCAGCAGCTCCCGACAGCGGGTGGGTAATGAGCAGTTCTTC	CASSSRQRVGNEQFF
.	TRBV30	13	.	TRBJ1-5	TGTGCCTGGAGTAGTGCAGACCTCGGGCCCCAGCATTTT	CAWSSADLGPQHF
.	TRBV28	17	TRBD2	TRBJ2-1	TGTGCCAGCAGTTCGAACGGGGGGGATAGAACTTACAATGAGCAGTTCTTC	CASSSNGGDRTYNEQFF
.	TRBV11-2	13	TRBD1	TRBJ1-2	TGTGCCAGCAGCTCTGACAGGGCCAGGGGCTACACCTTC	CASSSDRARGYTF
once	TRBV5-1	14	.	TRBJ2-5	TGCGCCAGCAGCTTGGTGCTGGGACAAGAGACCCAGTACTTC	CASSLVLGQETQYF